This T cell receptor (beta chain) was profiled in a study of blood T cell repertoires in COVID-19. Study context: The origin of the acute and convalescent COVID-19 samples was the United States, Italy and Spain. T cells, B-cell-depleted T cells, or PBMCs provided the cDNA or gDNA that served as material.

Deletions cut 1 base from V and 4 bases from J, with 11 bases between. CDR3 length: 15 residues. CDR1 is SGHDN, CDR2 FVKESK, per germline. The authors' processing: Quantification of nucleated cells was approximated via reference gene primer amplification. Measured with immunoSEQ multiplex PCR; TCRdb has only the in-frame clones, and not every one. The V and J calls and clone size come from that table; D and trimming were worked out from the DNA. The table lists over 50,000 clones, 91% of them singletons. This TCR was recovered from a woman aged 55-70 years with active or convalescent COVID-19. This chain links TRBV14 with TRBJ2-1; a weak D match, TRBD2 (5 bases). Material for sequencing was peripheral blood. CDR3 loop: CASSQGGSKYNEQFF. CDR3 sequence (DNA): TGTGCCAGCAGCCAAGGCGGGTCCAAATACAATGAGCAGTTCTTC.